The 21 T cell receptor beta chains given below trace back to one sample, sequenced in a study of blood T cell repertoires in COVID-19 (dated by TCRdb to 2019 to 2021). Preparation of the library involved the immunoSEQ multiplex PCR assay. The table was pulled from immuneACCESS by TCRdb, which kept in-frame rearrangements only. Such tables lose some clones; where checked, under half of the loss comes from unresolved V genes, and the rest has no known cause. Present in this sample are some 370,000 clones, 75% to 90% of which were seen just once. Together, the top ten hold over 4.5% of the sample. The sample comprised PBMCs or T cells enriched from blood (not recorded which). The receptors were gathered from a woman aged 45-65 years who had recovered from COVID-19.

The rearrangement uses TRBV10-3 and TRBJ2-1; 8 bases map to TRBD1. The junction had 8 bases not matched to a gene; V was cut back by 3 bases and J by 7 bases. The CDR3 sequence is 15 residues long. In germline, CDR1 is ENHRY, CDR2 SYGVKD. The CDR3 spells CAISDRQGRGNEQFF. As DNA, the CDR3 is TGTGCCATCAGTGACCGACAGGGGCGCGGTAATGAGCAGTTCTTC.

V and J are TRBV11-3 and TRBJ1-6; 7 bases line up with TRBD1. The CDR3 runs to 19 residues. Trimming at V came to 5 bases and at J to 0 bases, leaving 13 bases not matched to a gene. Germline V gives CDR1 SGHNT, CDR2 YENEEA. CDR3 DNA sequence: TGTGCCAGCAGCACAACCGGGACAGCCATAAGCTCCTATAATTCACCCCTCCACTTT. Translating it yields CASSTTGTAISSYNSPLHF.

The chain uses TRBV18 and TRBJ1-2; D might be TRBD1 (6 bases). Germline V CDR1 and CDR2: KGHSH, LQKENI. The CDR3 is 13 residues long. Trimming cost V 4 bases and J 3 bases, with 9 bases left between them. CDR3 DNA: TGTGCCAGCTCACTGGACAGATACTATGGCTACACCTTC. Translating gives CASSLDRYYGYTF. Filled out from reference TRBV18 and TRBJ1-2, the complete variable domain reads NAGVMQNPRHLVRRRGQEARLRCSPMKGHSHVYWYRQLPEEGLKFMVYLQKENIIDESGMPKERFSAEFPKEGPSILRIQQVVRGDSAAYFCASSLDRYYGYTFGSGTRLTVV.

This clone was observed once. J is TRBJ1-1 and V is TRBV23-1; possibly TRBD1 for D (6 bases). TRBV23-1 is treated as an ORF (open reading frame) with a function not yet certain. The V end was cut by 7 bases, the J end by 11 bases, with 29 bases between. This CDR3 is 16 amino acids long. CDR3 residues: CASKGGGRTMTGGAFF. The CDR3 nucleotides read TGCGCCAGCAAGGGGGGGGGACGGACTATGACTGGAGGGGCTTTCTTT.

V gene TRBV5-6 combines with J gene TRBJ1-4, with TRBD1 as a possible D gene (6 bases). CDR1 is SGHDT, CDR2 YYEEEE, per germline. The CDR3 length is 15 residues. V shed 3 bases and J shed 7 bases, with 16 bases lying between them. The CDR3 loop reads CASSSIRGRGEKLFF. As DNA, the CDR3 is TGTGCCAGCAGCTCAATCAGGGGCCGGGGTGAAAAACTGTTTTTT.

This clone was recorded only once. This sequence joins TRBV11-1 and TRBJ1-1; TRBD1 matches 8 bases. The CDR3 is 14 amino acids. J lost 5 bases, V lost 2 bases, and 4 bases had no gene match. The V gene's germline CDR1 is SGHAT and CDR2 FQDESV (reference sequence). This CDR3 is CASSLLQGGTEAFF. Here the CDR3 DNA reads TGTGCCAGCAGCTTACTACAGGGGGGAACTGAAGCTTTCTTT.

J is TRBJ1-5 and V is TRBV6-5; 7 bases are a match to TRBD1. The V gene's germline CDR1 is MNHEY and CDR2 SVGAGI. The CDR3 covers 12 residues. V trimming: 8 bases; J trimming: 7 bases; junction bases outside the gene matches: 5. CDR3 in amino acids: CASQTGQQPQHF. The CDR3 DNA is TGTGCCAGCCAAACGGGACAGCAGCCCCAGCATTTT.

This sequence joins TRBV30 and TRBJ1-2; TRBD1 agrees at 7 bases. Germline V gives CDR1 GTSNPN, CDR2 SVGIG (reference sequence). Trimming cost V 3 bases and J 0 bases; bases outside gene matches: 13. The CDR3 length is 17 residues. This CDR3 reads CAWRTLRDRRTNYGYTF. In DNA, the CDR3 is TGTGCCTGGAGAACCCTACGGGACAGACGAACTAACTATGGCTACACCTTC.

The chain joins TRBV3-1 (or the pseudogene TRBV3-2) to TRBJ2-7; tentative D call: TRBD2 (6 bases). The V end lost 0 bases, the J end lost 6 bases, and 12 bases lay between the germline ends. The germline V gene has CDR1 LGHDT and CDR2 YNNKEL (reference sequence). The CDR3 is 14 amino acids. The CDR3 region has the DNA TGTGCCAGCAGCCAAGAGGTAGCGGCCGGCGAGCAGTACTTC. Protein sequence: CASSQEVAAGEQYF.

The V and J genes are TRBV3-1 (or the pseudogene TRBV3-2) and TRBJ1-2; tentatively, D is TRBD1 (5 bases). The CDR3 runs to 13 residues. V lost 4 bases and J lost 2, with 8 bases in between. CDR1 is LGHDT, CDR2 YNNKEL, per germline (reference sequence). In nucleotides, the CDR3 is TGTGCCAGCAGCCCGACAGACAACTATGGCTACACCTTC. It translates to CASSPTDNYGYTF.

V usage is TRBV7-2 and J usage is TRBJ1-2; TRBD1 aligns across 12 bases. Looked up from germline, CDR1 is SGHTA and CDR2 is FQGNSA. Trimming cost V 2 bases and J 4 bases; bases outside gene matches: 14. This CDR3 has 19 residues. The CDR3 loop reads CASSLHDRDRGHRSYGYTF. CDR3 DNA sequence: TGTGCCAGCAGCTTACACGACCGGGACAGGGGGCACCGGAGCTATGGCTACACCTTC.

This chain joins TRBV7-3 and TRBJ1-3; D unresolved. The CDR3 contains 8 residues. Germline CDR1 SGHTA, CDR2 FQGTGA. V was trimmed by 10 bases and J by 8 bases, leaving 3 bases between them. The CDR3 coding sequence is TGTGCCACTGACACCATATATTTT. Translation: CATDTIYF. The variable domain in full, with the rest retrieved from reference TRBV7-3 and TRBJ1-3, is GAGVSQTPSNKVTEKGKYVELRCDPISGHTALYWYRQSLGQGPEFLIYFQGTGAADDSGLPNDRFFAVRPEGSVSTLKIQRTERGDSAVYLCATDTIYFGEGSWLTVV.

V usage is TRBV27 and J usage is TRBJ1-3, with D possibly being TRBD1 (6 bases). Germline CDR1 is MNHEY and CDR2 is SMNVEV (reference sequence). Trimming shortened V by 6 bases and J by 0 bases, and 24 bases separated the two germline ends. The CDR3 has 19 residues. The CDR3 sequence: CASSMTFKRTASSGNTIYF. The CDR3 bases are TGTGCCAGCAGCATGACTTTTAAACGGACAGCGAGCTCTGGAAACACCATATATTTT.

This rearrangement joins TRBV12-5 to TRBJ2-1; 7 bases map to TRBD1. The CDR3 is 13 amino acids. Trimming removed 6 bases from V and 4 bases from J; junction bases left unmatched: 3. From germline, CDR1 is LGHNT and CDR2 FRNRAP. CDR3 nucleotides: TGTGCTAGTGGGGAGACAGGGTACAATGAGCAGTTCTTC. As protein: CASGETGYNEQFF.

The chain couples TRBV4-1 to TRBJ2-3, with D unresolved. Germline V gene sequence: CDR1 MGHRA, CDR2 YSYEKL. The CDR3 extends over 12 amino acids. V lost 4 bases, J lost 3 bases, and 5 bases lay in between. The CDR3 region has the DNA TGCGCCAGCAGCCTTAGTACAGATACGCAGTATTTT. Its protein product is CASSLSTDTQYF.

Here the CDR3 DNA reads TGTGCCAGCAGCTTGGGACAGGGAAGGCAGTTCTTC. It yields the protein CASSLGQGRQFF. The chain employs TRBV7-9 and TRBJ2-1; 9 nucleotides agree with TRBD1. The V and J ends lost 3 bases and 12 bases, in that order; junction bases with no gene match: 3. The CDR3 has 12 residues. The germline V gene has CDR1 SEHNR and CDR2 FQNEAQ (reference sequence).

This chain links TRBV30 with TRBJ2-3; D may be TRBD1 (5 bases). This CDR3 is 13 amino acids long. The V and J ends lost 8 bases and 5 bases respectively, with 17 bases between them. CDR1 GTSNPN and CDR2 SVGIG come from the germline V gene (reference sequence). CDR3 residues: CATGSGRGDTQYF. For the CDR3, the DNA is TGTGCCACTGGATCGGGTAGGGGAGATACGCAGTATTTT.

The table lists this clone with a few counts. The chain is built from TRBV5-1 and TRBJ2-1; TRBD2 aligns across 15 bases. Germline V gene lookup returns CDR1 SGHRS and CDR2 YFSETQ. Unmatched junction bases numbered 6, after V lost 4 bases and J lost 4 bases. This CDR3 is built from 17 residues. As DNA, the CDR3 is TGCGCCAGCAGCCCGGGACTAGCGGGAGGAGCATACAATGAGCAGTTCTTC. It codes for CASSPGLAGGAYNEQFF.

This chain connects TRBV5-4 to TRBJ1-6; D possibly corresponds to TRBD1 (6 bases). With 1 base removed from V and 7 bases from J, the gap between germline ends came to 9 bases. This CDR3 is built from 14 residues. Germline CDR1 is SGHNT and CDR2 is YYREEE (reference sequence). CDR3 sequence reads: CASSLWGPNSPLHF. For the CDR3, the DNA is TGTGCCAGCAGCTTGTGGGGGCCCAATTCACCCCTCCACTTT. Supplemented by reference TRBV5-4 and TRBJ1-6, the full variable domain reads ETGVTQSPTHLIKTRGQQVTLRCSSQSGHNTVSWYQQALGQGPQFIFQYYREEENGRGNFPPRFSGLQFPNYSSELNVNALELDDSALYLCASSLWGPNSPLHFGNGTRLTVT.

The V and J genes are TRBV30 and TRBJ2-1; D call uncertain. The CDR3 has 15 amino acids. The germline gives CDR1 GTSNPN, CDR2 SVGIG (reference sequence). V was trimmed by 2 bases and J by 0 bases, leaving 11 bases between them. The CDR3 nucleotides are TGTGCCTGGAGTTCGTGGGCGAGCTCCTACAATGAGCAGTTCTTC. Translation: CAWSSWASSYNEQFF. The variable domain in full, with the rest retrieved from reference TRBV30 and TRBJ2-1, is SQTIHQWPATLVQPVGSPLSLECTVEGTSNPNLYWYRQAAGRGLQLLFYSVGIGQISSEVPQNLSASRPQDRQFILSSKKLLLSDSGFYLCAWSSWASSYNEQFFGPGTRLTVL.

The V and J genes are TRBV15 and TRBJ1-1; D remains ambiguous. The germline V and J ends were trimmed by 1 base and 3 bases, with 12 bases remaining between them. The CDR3 spans 15 residues. CDR1 and CDR2 from the germline V gene are LNHNV and YYDKDF (reference sequence). CDR3: CATSRVRSGDTEAFF. CDR3 sequence (DNA): TGTGCCACCAGCAGAGTTCGGTCCGGGGACACTGAAGCTTTCTTT.